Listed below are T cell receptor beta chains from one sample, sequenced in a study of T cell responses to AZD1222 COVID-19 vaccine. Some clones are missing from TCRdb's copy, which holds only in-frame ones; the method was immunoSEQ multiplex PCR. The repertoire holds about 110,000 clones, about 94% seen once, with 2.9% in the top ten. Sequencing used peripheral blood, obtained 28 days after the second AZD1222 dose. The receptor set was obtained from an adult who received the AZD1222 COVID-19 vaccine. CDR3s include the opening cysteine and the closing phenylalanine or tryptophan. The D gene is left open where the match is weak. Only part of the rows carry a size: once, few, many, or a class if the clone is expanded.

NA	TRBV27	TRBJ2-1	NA	TGTGCCAGCAGCCCTACTAGGAGGAATGAGCAGTTCTTC	CASSPTRRNEQFF
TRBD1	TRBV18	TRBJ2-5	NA	TGTGCCAGCTCACCACCGACAGGGGGAGAGACCCAGTACTTC	CASSPPTGGETQYF
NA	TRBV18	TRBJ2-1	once	TGTGCCAGCGCCCGGGGGAATGAGCAGTTCTTC	CASARGNEQFF
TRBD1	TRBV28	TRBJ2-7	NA	TGTGCCAGCAGTTTAGAAACAGGGGGAAACGACGAGCAGTACTTC	CASSLETGGNDEQYF
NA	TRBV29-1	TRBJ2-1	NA	TGCAGCGTTGAGGTATACGGGTCCTTATCCTACAATGAGCAGTTCTTC	CSVEVYGSLSYNEQFF
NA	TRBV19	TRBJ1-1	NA	TGTGCCAGTAGTATTTTTGGCGAGGCAGCTTTCTTT	CASSIFGEAAFF
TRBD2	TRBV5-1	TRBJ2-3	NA	TGCGCCAGCAGCTTCCCCCGACTAGCGAGCACAGATACGCAGTATTTT	CASSFPRLASTDTQYF
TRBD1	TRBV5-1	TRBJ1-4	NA	TGCGCCAGCAGCCCCAGGGGGGGAAACCCAACTAATGAAAAACTGTTTTTT	CASSPRGGNPTNEKLFF
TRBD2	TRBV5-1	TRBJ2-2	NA	TGCGCCAGCAGCGCCGGGACTAGGGGCTCCGGGGAGCTGTTTTTT	CASSAGTRGSGELFF
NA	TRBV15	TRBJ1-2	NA	TGTGCCACCAGCAGAGATCCGGGGGGCGCGGGAGGCGGCTACACCTTC	CATSRDPGGAGGGYTF
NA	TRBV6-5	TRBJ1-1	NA	TGTGCCAGCAGACAGGGCTCCGTGAACACTGAAGCTTTCTTT	CASRQGSVNTEAFF
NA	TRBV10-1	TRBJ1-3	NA	TGCGCCAGCAGCGAGACAGCTTCCTTCTCTGGAAACACCATATATTTT	CASSETASFSGNTIYF
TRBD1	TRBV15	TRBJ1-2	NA	TGTGCCACCAGCAGAGACGGGACAGGAATTGGCTACACCTTC	CATSRDGTGIGYTF
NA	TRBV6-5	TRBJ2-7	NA	TGTGCCAGCAATGGAGTATCGGCCGAGCAGTACTTC	CASNGVSAEQYF
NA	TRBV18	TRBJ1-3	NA	TGTGCCAGCTCGCCAGACTCGCCGGGACACAGAAACACCATATATTTT	CASSPDSPGHRNTIYF
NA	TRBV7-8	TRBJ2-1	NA	TGTGCCAGCAGCCCCCCGTCGGAACCCTCCTACAATGAGCAGTTCTTC	CASSPPSEPSYNEQFF
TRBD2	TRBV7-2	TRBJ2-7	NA	TGTGCCAGCAGCCTAGGGACTAGCATCGACTACGAGCAGTACTTC	CASSLGTSIDYEQYF
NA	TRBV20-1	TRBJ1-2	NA	TGCAGTGCTGCCAACTATGGCTACACCTTC	CSAANYGYTF
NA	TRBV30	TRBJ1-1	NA	TGTGCCTGGAGTTCCTACAGTTTTGGAGCTTTCTTT	CAWSSYSFGAFF
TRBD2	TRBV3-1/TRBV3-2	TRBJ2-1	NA	TGTGCCAGCAGCCCCCGGACTAGCACCGTTGAGCAGTTCTTC	CASSPRTSTVEQFF
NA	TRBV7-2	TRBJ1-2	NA	TGTGCCAGCAGCCGCTACCTATCGGACGGATCCGACTTC	CASSRYLSDGSDF
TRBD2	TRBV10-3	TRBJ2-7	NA	TGTGCCATCAGTTCTAGCGGAACCTACGAGCAGTACTTC	CAISSSGTYEQYF
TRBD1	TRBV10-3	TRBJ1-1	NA	TGTGCCATCAGTGAGTCGGAAGGGAAGCAGGGGGGAAACACTGAAGCTTTCTTT	CAISESEGKQGGNTEAFF
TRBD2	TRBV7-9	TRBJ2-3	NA	TGTGCCAGCAGCTTCCTTCGGGCCATACTAGCGGGGGTGGAAGATACGCAGTATTTT	CASSFLRAILAGVEDTQYF
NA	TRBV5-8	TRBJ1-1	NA	TGTGCCAGCACCCCAAACAGGGATGAAGCTTTCTTT	CASTPNRDEAFF
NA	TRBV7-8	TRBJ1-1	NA	TGTGCCAGCAGCTTATGGGCATCGAACACTGAAGCTTTCTTT	CASSLWASNTEAFF
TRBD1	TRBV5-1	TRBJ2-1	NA	TGCGCCAGCGGAGGAGGACAGGCGGACAATGAGCAGTTCTTC	CASGGGQADNEQFF
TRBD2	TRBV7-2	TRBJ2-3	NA	TGTGCCAGCAGCCAGGCGGGGGGGGTCGTGTATACGCAGTATTTT	CASSQAGGVVYTQYF
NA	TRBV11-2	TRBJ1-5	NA	TGTGCCAGCAGCTTGTTGACAGGAAGCAATCAGCCCCAGCATTTT	CASSLLTGSNQPQHF
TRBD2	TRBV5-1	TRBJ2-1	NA	TGCGCCAGCAGCATATCCCGACTAGCGGCGAATTACAATGAGCAGTTCTTC	CASSISRLAANYNEQFF
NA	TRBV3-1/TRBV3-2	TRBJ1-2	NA	TGTGCCAGCAGCCAAGACCCTCGGCGGGGGAACTATGGCTACACCTTC	CASSQDPRRGNYGYTF
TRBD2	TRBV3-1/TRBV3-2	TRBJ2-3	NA	TGTGCCAGCAGCCATGGGGTAGGCGGGGGGGCCACAGATACGCAGTATTTT	CASSHGVGGGATDTQYF
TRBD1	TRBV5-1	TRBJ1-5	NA	TGCGCCAGCAGCGAAACAGGGGGTTGGAGCAATCAGCCCCAGCATTTT	CASSETGGWSNQPQHF
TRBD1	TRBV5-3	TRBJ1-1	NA	TGTGCCAGAAGCTGTGGACAGGGACTGAACACTGAAGCTTTCTTT	CARSCGQGLNTEAFF
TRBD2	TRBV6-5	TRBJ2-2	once	TGTGCCAGCAGGACGGGGGGGCGTTGGACCGGGGAGCTGTTTTTT	CASRTGGRWTGELFF
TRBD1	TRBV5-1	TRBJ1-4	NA	TGCGCCAGCAGCTCCTCAACAGGGGCCGGTGAAAAACTGTTTTTT	CASSSSTGAGEKLFF